The T cell receptor beta chain described here comes from a study of follicular helper T cells after annual influenza vaccination. For the study at large: Some donors were sampled over the 2013-2014, 2014-2015 and 2015-2016 vaccinations.

Profiled with immunoSEQ multiplex PCR; TCRdb holds only in-frame clones, not every one. This table has approximately 11,000 clones, 70% to 80% appearing once. V lost 4 bases, J lost 0 bases, and 22 bases lay in between. The CDR3 has 19 residues. Per the germline V gene, CDR1 is SNHLY and CDR2 is FYNNEI. This sample comprised CXCR5- memory CD4+ T cells sorted from blood, obtained 6 weeks after influenza vaccination. V gene TRBV2 combines with J gene TRBJ1-3, with a tentative D call TRBD1 (6 bases). This receptor was taken from an adult who received the influenza vaccine. The DNA for the CDR3 is TGTGCCAGCAGTGTACCGGGGGGCACCCCGTCGTTCTCTGGAAACACCATATATTTT. Its translation is CASSVPGGTPSFSGNTIYF.